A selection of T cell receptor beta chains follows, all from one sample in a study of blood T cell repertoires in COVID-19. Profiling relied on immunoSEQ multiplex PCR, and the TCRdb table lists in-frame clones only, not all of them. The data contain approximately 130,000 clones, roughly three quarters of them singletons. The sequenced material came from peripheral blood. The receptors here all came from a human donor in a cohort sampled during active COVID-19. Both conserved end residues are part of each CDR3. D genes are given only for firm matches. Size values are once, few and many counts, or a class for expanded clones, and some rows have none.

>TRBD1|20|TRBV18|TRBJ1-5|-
CASSSWTGTGAPPGNQPQHF
TGTGCCAGCTCATCGTGGACCGGGACAGGGGCCCCTCCCGGCAATCAGCCCCAGCATTTT
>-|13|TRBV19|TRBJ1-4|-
CASSRGFREKLFF
TGTGCCAGTAGTCGGGGATTTAGGGAAAAACTGTTTTTT
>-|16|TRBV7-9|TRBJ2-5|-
CASSLGGAVVQETQYF
TGTGCCAGCAGCTTAGGCGGGGCGGTTGTCCAAGAGACCCAGTACTTC
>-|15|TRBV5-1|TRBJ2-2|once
CASSLPVANTGELFF
TGCGCCAGCAGTCTCCCAGTCGCGAACACCGGGGAGCTGTTTTTT
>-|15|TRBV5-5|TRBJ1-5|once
CASSLVQGNGQPQHF
TGTGCCAGCAGCTTGGTCCAGGGGAATGGGCAGCCCCAGCATTTT
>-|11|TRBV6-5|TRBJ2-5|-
CASSYGPTQYF
TGTGCCAGCAGTTACGGGCCAACCCAGTACTTC
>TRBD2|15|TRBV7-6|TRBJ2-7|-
CASSLYSGLGNEQYF
TGTGCCAGCAGCTTATACTCCGGACTAGGGAACGAGCAGTACTTC
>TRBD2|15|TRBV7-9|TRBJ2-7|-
CASSLLAGGPHEQYF
TGTGCCAGCAGCTTATTAGCGGGAGGGCCCCACGAGCAGTACTTC
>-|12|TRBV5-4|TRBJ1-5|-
CASSFRGQPQHF
TGTGCCAGCAGCTTCAGAGGTCAGCCCCAGCATTTT
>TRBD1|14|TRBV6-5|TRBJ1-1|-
CASGIDREGTEAFF
TGTGCCAGCGGTATAGACAGGGAAGGGACTGAAGCTTTCTTT
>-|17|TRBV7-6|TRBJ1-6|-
CASSLGSGGGNNSPLHF
TGTGCCAGCAGCTTAGGATCGGGCGGAGGAAATAATTCACCCCTCCACTTT
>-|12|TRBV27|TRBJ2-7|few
CASSPGGYEQYF
TGTGCCAGCAGCCCCGGAGGGTACGAGCAGTACTTC
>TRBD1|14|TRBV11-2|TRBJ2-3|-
CASSPGQGSDTQYF
TGTGCCAGCAGCCCCGGACAGGGGTCAGATACGCAGTATTTT
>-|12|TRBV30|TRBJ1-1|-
CAWNTGSTEAFF
TGTGCCTGGAATACAGGGTCCACTGAAGCTTTCTTT
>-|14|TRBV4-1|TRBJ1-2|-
CASSQDGTDYGYTF
TGCGCCAGCAGCCAAGATGGAACAGACTATGGCTACACCTTC
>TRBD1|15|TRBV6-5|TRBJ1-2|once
CASSFGTGGAEGYTF
TGTGCCAGCAGTTTCGGGACAGGCGGGGCGGAGGGCTACACCTTC
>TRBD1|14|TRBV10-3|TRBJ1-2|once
CAIRRDRGDYGYTF
TGTGCCATCAGAAGGGACAGGGGGGACTATGGCTACACCTTC
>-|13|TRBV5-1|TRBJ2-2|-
CASSLSGTGELFF
TGCGCCAGCAGCTTGAGCGGCACCGGGGAGCTGTTTTTT
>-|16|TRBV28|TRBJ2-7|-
CASSLRDPAEAYEQYF
TGTGCCAGCAGTTTAAGAGACCCGGCGGAGGCCTACGAGCAGTACTTC
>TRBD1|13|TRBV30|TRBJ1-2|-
CAWSGTGEYGYTF
TGTGCCTGGAGTGGGACAGGGGAGTATGGCTACACCTTC
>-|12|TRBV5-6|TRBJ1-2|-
CASSAGHYGYTF
TGTGCCAGCAGCGCAGGTCACTATGGCTACACCTTC
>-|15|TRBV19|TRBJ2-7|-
CASQPSWTDTYEQYF
TGTGCCAGTCAGCCCTCCTGGACGGACACCTACGAGCAGTACTTC
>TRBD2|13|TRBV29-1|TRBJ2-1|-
CSVPGTSYNEQFF
TGCAGCGTTCCCGGGACTAGCTACAATGAGCAGTTCTTC
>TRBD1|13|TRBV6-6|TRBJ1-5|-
CASSQDRDQPQHF
TGTGCCAGCAGCCAAGACAGGGATCAGCCCCAGCATTTT
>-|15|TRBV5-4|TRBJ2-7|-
CASSSSSDRSYEQYF
TGTGCCAGCAGCTCCTCTAGCGATCGCTCCTACGAGCAGTACTTC
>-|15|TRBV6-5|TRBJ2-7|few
CASSYSGGRPYEQYF
TGTGCCAGCAGTTACTCGGGGGGGCGTCCCTACGAGCAGTACTTC
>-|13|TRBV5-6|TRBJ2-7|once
CASSPNRDREQYF
TGTGCCAGCAGCCCTAACAGGGACCGAGAGCAGTACTTC
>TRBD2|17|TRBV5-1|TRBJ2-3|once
CASSLTAGAGGTDTQYF
TGCGCCAGCAGCTTGACGGCGGGAGCCGGTGGCACAGATACGCAGTATTTT
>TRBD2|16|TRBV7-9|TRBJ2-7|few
CASSPPRAGGPYEQYF
TGTGCCAGCAGCCCCCCGAGGGCGGGGGGGCCGTACGAGCAGTACTTC
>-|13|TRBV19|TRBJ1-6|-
CASRRQGYSPLHF
TGTGCCAGTAGGCGGCAGGGATATTCACCCCTCCACTTT
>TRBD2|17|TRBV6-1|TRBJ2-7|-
CASSEEGWTSDLYEQYF
TGTGCCAGCAGTGAAGAGGGGTGGACTAGCGACCTCTACGAGCAGTACTTC
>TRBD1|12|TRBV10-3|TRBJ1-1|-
CAISPGGTEAFF
TGTGCCATCAGTCCAGGGGGCACTGAAGCTTTCTTT
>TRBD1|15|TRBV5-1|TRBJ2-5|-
CASSPAGTGGETQYF
TGCGCCAGCAGCCCCGCCGGGACAGGGGGAGAGACCCAGTACTTC
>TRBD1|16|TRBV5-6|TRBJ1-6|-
CASSPGQGRNNSPLHF
TGTGCCAGCAGCCCTGGACAGGGCCGAAATAATTCACCCCTCCACTTT
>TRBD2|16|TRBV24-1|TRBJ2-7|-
CATSDGTSGSSYEQYF
TGTGCCACCAGTGACGGGACTAGCGGGAGCTCCTACGAGCAGTACTTC
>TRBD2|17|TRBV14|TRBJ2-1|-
CASSPFILAGEINEQFF
TGTGCCAGCAGTCCCTTTATCCTAGCGGGAGAAATCAATGAGCAGTTCTTC
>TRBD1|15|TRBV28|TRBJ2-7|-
CASSLDLGTGYEQYF
TGTGCCAGCAGTTTAGACCTGGGGACAGGCTACGAGCAGTACTTC
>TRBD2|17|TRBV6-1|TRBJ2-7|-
CASSEELAGVPSYEQYF
TGTGCCAGCAGTGAAGAACTAGCGGGAGTCCCCAGCTACGAGCAGTACTTC
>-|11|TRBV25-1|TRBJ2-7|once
CASSPGYEQYF
TGTGCCAGCAGTCCCGGCTACGAGCAGTACTTC
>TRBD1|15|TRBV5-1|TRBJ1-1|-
CASSTRTGGNTEAFF
TGCGCCAGCAGCACCCGGACAGGGGGGAACACTGAAGCTTTCTTT
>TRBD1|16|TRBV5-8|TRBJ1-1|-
CASNLGTVFMNTEAFF
TGTGCCAGCAACCTCGGGACAGTATTCATGAACACTGAAGCTTTCTTT
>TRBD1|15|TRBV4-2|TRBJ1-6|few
CASSQATGGSSPLHF
TGTGCCAGCAGCCAAGCGACAGGGGGCAGTTCACCCCTCCACTTT
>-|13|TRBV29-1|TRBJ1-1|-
CSGSNSLNTEAFF
TGCAGCGGCAGTAACAGCTTGAACACTGAAGCTTTCTTT
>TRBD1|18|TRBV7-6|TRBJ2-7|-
CASSLGPARGRGPYEQYF
TGTGCCAGCAGCTTAGGCCCAGCAAGGGGCAGGGGGCCCTACGAGCAGTACTTC
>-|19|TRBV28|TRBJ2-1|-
CASSFPGGGRLSYYNEQFF
TGTGCCAGCAGTTTCCCTGGGGGGGGGCGTCTGTCCTACTACAATGAGCAGTTCTTC
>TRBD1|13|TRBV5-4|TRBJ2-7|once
CASRNDRVNEQYF
TGTGCCAGCAGAAACGACAGGGTCAACGAGCAGTACTTC
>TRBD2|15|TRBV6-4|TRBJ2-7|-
CASSAPGTSIYEQYF
TGTGCCAGCAGTGCCCCCGGGACTAGTATTTACGAGCAGTACTTC
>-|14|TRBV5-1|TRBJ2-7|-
CASSLVPGVYEQYF
TGCGCCAGCAGCTTGGTCCCAGGTGTCTACGAGCAGTACTTC
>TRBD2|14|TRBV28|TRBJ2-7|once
CAASGRDSSYEQYF
TGTGCAGCGAGCGGGAGGGACAGCTCCTACGAGCAGTACTTC
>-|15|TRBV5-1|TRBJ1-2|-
CASSFLGTVNYGYTF
TGCGCCAGCAGCTTCCTTGGTACAGTTAACTATGGCTACACCTTC
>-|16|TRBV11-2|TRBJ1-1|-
CASSLEGYRLNTEAFF
TGTGCCAGCAGCTTAGAAGGTTACAGGTTGAACACTGAAGCTTTCTTT
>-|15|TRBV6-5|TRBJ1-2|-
CASSGGGRANYGYTF
TGTGCCAGCTCCGGGGGGGGCAGAGCTAACTATGGCTACACCTTC
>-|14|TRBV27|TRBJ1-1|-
CASSLSGGNTEAFF
TGTGCCAGCAGTTTATCTGGCGGGAACACTGAAGCTTTCTTT
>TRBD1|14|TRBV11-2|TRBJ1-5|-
CASSLTGENQPQHF
TGTGCCAGCAGTTTGACAGGGGAGAATCAGCCCCAGCATTTT
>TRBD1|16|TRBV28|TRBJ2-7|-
CASSLTGTGTSYEQYF
TGTGCCAGCAGTTTAACCGGGACAGGGACCTCCTACGAGCAGTACTTC
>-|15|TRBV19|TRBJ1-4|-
CASTLSRGMVEKLFF
TGTGCCAGTACTCTGTCCCGGGGAATGGTTGAAAAACTGTTTTTT
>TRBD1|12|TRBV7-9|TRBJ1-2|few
CASSLDRGGYTF
TGTGCCAGCAGCTTAGACAGGGGAGGCTACACCTTC
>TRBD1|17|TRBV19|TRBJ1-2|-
CASLEPPQGTKNYGYTF
TGTGCCAGTCTGGAACCACCACAGGGGACGAAGAACTATGGCTACACCTTC
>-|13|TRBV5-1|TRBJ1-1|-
CASSLGGNTEAFF
TGCGCCAGCAGCTTGGGAGGGAACACTGAAGCTTTCTTT
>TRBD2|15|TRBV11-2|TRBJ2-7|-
CASSLTPAGGEEQYF
TGTGCCAGCAGCTTAACTCCTGCGGGGGGAGAGGAGCAGTACTTC